The T cell receptor beta chain described here comes from a study of beta chain features in type 1 diabetes. The V segment lost 5 bases and the J segment 5 bases; nucleotides outside the gene matches: 2. Germline V gene sequence: CDR1 SGHTA, CDR2 FQGTGA. This CDR3 contains 15 residues. Expressed TCRB transcripts were sequenced because the entire RNA isolate underwent reverse transcription. Only in-frame clones appear in the TCRdb table, and some are missing; sequencing was by immunoSEQ multiplex PCR. Among about 710,000 clones, 11% to 15% were seen once, and the ten largest hold roughly 0.04%. Note on this clone: Its specificity is unknown.

Findings and limits, study-wide: Patients with Type 1 diabetes showed moderately but significantly shorter TCRB CDR3s in all four CD4+ subsets. Any PCR bias toward short templates would affect both groups alike.

Material: naive CD4+ T cells from blood. V gene TRBV7-3 combines with J gene TRBJ2-1; 14 bases align to TRBD2. The TCR was taken from a man aged 18 to 29 with type 1 diabetes. CDR3: CASSRTSGGHNEQFF. CDR3 bases: TGTGCCAGCAGCCGGACTAGCGGGGGGCACAATGAGCAGTTCTTC.